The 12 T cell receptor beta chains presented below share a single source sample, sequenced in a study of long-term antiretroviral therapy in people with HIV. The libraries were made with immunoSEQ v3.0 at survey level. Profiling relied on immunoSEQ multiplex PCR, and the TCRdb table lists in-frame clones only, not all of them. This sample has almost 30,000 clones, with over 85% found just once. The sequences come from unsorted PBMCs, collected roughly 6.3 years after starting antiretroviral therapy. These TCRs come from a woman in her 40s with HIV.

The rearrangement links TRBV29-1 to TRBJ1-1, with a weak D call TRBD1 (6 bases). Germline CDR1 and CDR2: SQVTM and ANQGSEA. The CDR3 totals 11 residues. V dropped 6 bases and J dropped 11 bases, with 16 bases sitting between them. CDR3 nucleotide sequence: TGCAGCGTCCTAACAGGGTGGGCGGCTTTCTTT. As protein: CSVLTGWAAFF. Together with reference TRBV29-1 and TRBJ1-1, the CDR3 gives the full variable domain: SAVISQKPSRDICQRGTSLTIQCQVDSQVTMMFWYRQQPGQSLTLIATANQGSEATYESGFVIDKFPISRPNLTFSTLTVSNMSPEDSSIYLCSVLTGWAAFFGQGTRLTVV.

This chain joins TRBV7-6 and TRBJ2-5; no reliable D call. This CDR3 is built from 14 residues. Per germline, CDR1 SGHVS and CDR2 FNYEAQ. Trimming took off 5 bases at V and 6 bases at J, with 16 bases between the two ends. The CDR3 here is CASSKDQDGKTQYF. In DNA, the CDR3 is TGTGCCAGCAGCAAAGACCAGGACGGCAAGACCCAGTACTTC.

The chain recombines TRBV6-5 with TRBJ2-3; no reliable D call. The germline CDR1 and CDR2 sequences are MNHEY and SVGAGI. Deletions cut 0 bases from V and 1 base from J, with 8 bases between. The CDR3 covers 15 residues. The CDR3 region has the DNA TGTGCCAGCAGTTACTCTCCCGAGGGCACAGATACGCAGTATTTT. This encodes CASSYSPEGTDTQYF.

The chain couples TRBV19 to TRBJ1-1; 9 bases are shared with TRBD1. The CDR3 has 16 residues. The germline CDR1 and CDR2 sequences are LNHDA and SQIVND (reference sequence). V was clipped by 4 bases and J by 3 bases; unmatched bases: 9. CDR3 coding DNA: TGTGCCAGTAGTACAATCCCGGGACAGGGTTACACTGAAGCTTTCTTT. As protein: CASSTIPGQGYTEAFF.

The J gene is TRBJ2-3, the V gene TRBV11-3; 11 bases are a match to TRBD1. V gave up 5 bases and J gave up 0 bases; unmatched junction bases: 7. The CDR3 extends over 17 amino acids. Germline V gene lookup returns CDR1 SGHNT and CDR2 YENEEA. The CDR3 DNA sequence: TGTGCCAGCAGCGAAGCAGGACAGGGGGCGAGCACAGATACGCAGTATTTT. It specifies CASSEAGQGASTDTQYF.

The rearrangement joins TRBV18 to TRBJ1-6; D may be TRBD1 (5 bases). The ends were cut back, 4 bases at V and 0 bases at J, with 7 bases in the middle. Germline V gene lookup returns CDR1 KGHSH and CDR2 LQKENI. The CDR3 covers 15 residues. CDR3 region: CASSQGTSYNSPLHF. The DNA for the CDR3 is TGTGCCAGCTCACAGGGGACCTCCTATAATTCACCCCTCCACTTT.

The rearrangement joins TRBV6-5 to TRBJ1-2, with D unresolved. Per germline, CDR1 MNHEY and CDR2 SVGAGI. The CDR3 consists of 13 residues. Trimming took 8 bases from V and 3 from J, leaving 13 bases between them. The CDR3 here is CASFDGVYYGYTF. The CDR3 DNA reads TGTGCCAGCTTCGATGGGGTCTACTATGGCTACACCTTC.

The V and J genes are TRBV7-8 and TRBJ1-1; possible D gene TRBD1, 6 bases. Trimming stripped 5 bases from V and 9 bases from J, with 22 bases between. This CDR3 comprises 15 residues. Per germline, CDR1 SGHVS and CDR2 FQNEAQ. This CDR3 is CASSLKFDRSTKAFF. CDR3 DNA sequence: TGTGCCAGCAGCCTAAAATTCGACAGGTCTACCAAAGCTTTCTTT.

The CDR3 is CASSSDFWNTGELFF. The CDR3 DNA is TGTGCCAGCAGCTCAGACTTTTGGAACACCGGGGAGCTGTTTTTT. The chain uses TRBV5-4 and TRBJ2-2; D ambiguous. Trimming stripped 3 bases from V and 1 base from J, with 10 bases between. CDR3 length equals 15 residues. Germline values: CDR1 SGHNT, CDR2 YYREEE (reference sequence).

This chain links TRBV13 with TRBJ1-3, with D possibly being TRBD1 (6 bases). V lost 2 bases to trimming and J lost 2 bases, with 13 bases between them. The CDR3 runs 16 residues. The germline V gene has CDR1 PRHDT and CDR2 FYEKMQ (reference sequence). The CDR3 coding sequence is TGTGCCAGCAGCTTACGGGTGGACAGAGCTGGAAACACCATATATTTT. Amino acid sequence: CASSLRVDRAGNTIYF.

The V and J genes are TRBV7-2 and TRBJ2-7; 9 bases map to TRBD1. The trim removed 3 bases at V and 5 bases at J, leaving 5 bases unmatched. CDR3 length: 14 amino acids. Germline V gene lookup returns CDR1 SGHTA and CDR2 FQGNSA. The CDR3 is CASSLTGTGNEQYF. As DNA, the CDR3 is TGTGCCAGCAGCTTGACCGGGACAGGGAACGAGCAGTACTTC. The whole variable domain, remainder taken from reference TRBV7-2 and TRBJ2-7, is GAGVSQSPSNKVTEKGKDVELRCDPISGHTALYWYRQSLGQGLEFLIYFQGNSAPDKSGLPSDRFSAERTGGSVSTLTIQRTQQEDSAVYLCASSLTGTGNEQYFGPGTRLTVT.

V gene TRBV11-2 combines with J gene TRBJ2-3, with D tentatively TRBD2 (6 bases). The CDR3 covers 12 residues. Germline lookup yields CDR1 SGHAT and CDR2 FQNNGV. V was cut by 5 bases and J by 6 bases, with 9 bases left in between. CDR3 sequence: CASSPRGDTQYF. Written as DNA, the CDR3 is TGTGCCAGCAGCCCCCGGGGGGATACGCAGTATTTT.